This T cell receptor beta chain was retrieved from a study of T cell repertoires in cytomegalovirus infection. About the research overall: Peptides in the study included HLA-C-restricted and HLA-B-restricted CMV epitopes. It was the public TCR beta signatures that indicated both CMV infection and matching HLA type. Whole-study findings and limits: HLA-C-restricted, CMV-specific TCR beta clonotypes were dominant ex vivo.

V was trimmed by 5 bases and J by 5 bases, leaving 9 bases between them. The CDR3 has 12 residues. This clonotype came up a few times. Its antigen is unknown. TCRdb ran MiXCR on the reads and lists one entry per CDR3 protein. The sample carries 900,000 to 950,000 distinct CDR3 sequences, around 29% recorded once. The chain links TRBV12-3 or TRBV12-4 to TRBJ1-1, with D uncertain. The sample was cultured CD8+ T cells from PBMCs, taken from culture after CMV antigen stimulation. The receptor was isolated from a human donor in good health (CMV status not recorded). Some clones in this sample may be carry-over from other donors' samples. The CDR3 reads CASSNWGTEAFF. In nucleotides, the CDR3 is TGTGCCAGCAGTAACTGGGGAACTGAAGCTTTCTTT.